The present TCR beta chain was sequenced within a study of blood T cell repertoires in COVID-19. Clones were sequenced by immunoSEQ multiplex PCR, and TCRdb holds only the in-frame ones, with some missing. The sample has about 320,000 clones, roughly 90% seen once; the top ten hold around 2.6%. The CDR3 runs to 16 residues. V gave up 4 bases and J gave up 3 bases, with 18 bases separating them. Germline V gene sequence: CDR1 MNHNS, CDR2 SASEGT. This TCR derives from a man aged 55 to 70 who had recovered from COVID-19. V usage is TRBV6-1 and J usage is TRBJ1-1; D is possibly TRBD1 (6 bases). Sequenced: PBMCs or T cells enriched from blood (not recorded which). The CDR3 sequence: CASSALGGRGHTEAFF. The CDR3 bases are TGTGCCAGCAGTGCGCTGGGGGGGCGCGGGCACACTGAAGCTTTCTTT.